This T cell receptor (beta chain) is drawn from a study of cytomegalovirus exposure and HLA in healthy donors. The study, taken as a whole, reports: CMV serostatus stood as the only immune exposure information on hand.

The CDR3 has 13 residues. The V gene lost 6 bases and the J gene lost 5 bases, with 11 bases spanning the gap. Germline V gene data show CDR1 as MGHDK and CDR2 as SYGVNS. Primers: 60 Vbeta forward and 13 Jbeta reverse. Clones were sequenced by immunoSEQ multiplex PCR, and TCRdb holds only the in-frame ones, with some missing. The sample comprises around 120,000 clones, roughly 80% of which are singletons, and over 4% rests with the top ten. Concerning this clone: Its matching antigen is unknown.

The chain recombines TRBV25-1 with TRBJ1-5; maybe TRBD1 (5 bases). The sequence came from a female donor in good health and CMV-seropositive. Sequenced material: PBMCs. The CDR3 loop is CASRGRVDQPQHF. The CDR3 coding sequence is TGTGCCAGCAGGGGCAGGGTGGATCAGCCCCAGCATTTT.